This TCR beta chain is from a study of T cells in tumors and immune-related adverse events. Assay: immunoSEQ multiplex PCR; the TCRdb copy retains only in-frame clones and omits some. The sample lists tens of thousands of clones, 90% to 95% seen once, with about 1.5% in the top ten. Germline CDR1 and CDR2: KGHSY and FQNENV. Trimming shortened V by 0 bases and J by 5 bases, and 13 bases separated the two germline ends. The CDR3 extends over 15 amino acids. The sequencing used lymph node tissue, collected from a patient treated with anti-PD-1 therapy. The source is a female donor with metastatic renal cell carcinoma. The V and J genes are TRBV16 and TRBJ1-2; D is undetermined. The CDR3 protein is CASSQSMKGPYGYTF. Here the CDR3 DNA reads TGTGCCAGCAGCCAATCGATGAAGGGCCCTTATGGCTACACCTTC. Supplemented by reference TRBV16 and TRBJ1-2, the full variable domain reads GEEVAQTPKHLVRGEGQKAKLYCAPIKGHSYVFWYQQVLKNEFKFLISFQNENVFDETGMPKERFSAKCLPNSPCSLEIQATKLEDSAVYFCASSQSMKGPYGYTFGSGTRLTVV.